A single sample is the source of the 28 T cell receptor beta chains below, sequenced in a study of blood T cell repertoires in COVID-19. Using immunoSEQ multiplex PCR, the repertoire was profiled, and TCRdb retains in-frame clones only, with some absent. In the table there are under 200,000 clones, roughly 80% of which are singletons. Sequences were obtained from peripheral blood. Source of these receptors: a man aged 65 to 79 with acute or convalescent COVID-19.

V is TRBV4-2 and J is TRBJ2-1; 8 nucleotides match TRBD2. V trimming: 1 base; J trimming: 2 bases; junction bases outside the gene matches: 4. Germline V CDR1 and CDR2: LGHNA, YNFKEQ. The CDR3 has 16 residues. DNA of the CDR3: TGTGCCAGCAGCCAAGCAACTAGCGGAACCTACAATGAGCAGTTCTTC. Translated, it gives CASSQATSGTYNEQFF.

Here the CDR3 DNA reads TGTGCCAGCAGCCCAGCCGGGACAACTAATGAAAAACTGTTTTTT. This gives the protein CASSPAGTTNEKLFF. The chain has TRBV5-6 and TRBJ1-4, with D uncertain. The germline V gene has CDR1 SGHDT and CDR2 YYEEEE. Trimming took off 4 bases at V and 0 bases at J, with 10 bases between the two ends. The CDR3 consists of 15 residues.

CDR3 nucleotide sequence: TGTGCCAGCAGCCAAGAAGGGCCAAGGGGCTATGGCTACACCTTC. Translated, it gives CASSQEGPRGYGYTF. The rearrangement joins TRBV14 to TRBJ1-2; D is possibly TRBD1 (5 bases). Germline CDR1 SGHDN, CDR2 FVKESK. This CDR3 spans 15 amino acids. Trimming removed 0 bases from V and 4 bases from J, with 12 bases in between.

The chain is built from TRBV10-1 and TRBJ1-5; D call uncertain. Trimming removed 3 bases at V and 3 bases at J, with 6 bases between. There are 13 residues in the CDR3. CDR1 and CDR2 from the germline V gene are WNHNN and SYGVQD (reference sequence). CDR3 in DNA: TGCGCCAGCAGTGATAATATCAATCAGCCCCAGCATTTT. Amino acid sequence: CASSDNINQPQHF.

This chain links TRBV7-9 with TRBJ2-5, with D maybe TRBD2 (6 bases). Germline V CDR1 and CDR2: SEHNR, FQNEAQ (reference sequence). V lost 5 bases and J lost 2, with 21 bases in between. This CDR3 has 17 residues. This chain's CDR3 is CASSPTALARKQETQYF. As DNA, the CDR3 is TGTGCCAGCAGCCCGACGGCCCTAGCGAGGAAACAAGAGACCCAGTACTTC.

This chain connects TRBV11-2 to TRBJ2-1, with a possible D match to TRBD2 (5 bases). The V and J ends lost 1 base and 7 bases respectively, with 17 bases between them. The CDR3 has 16 amino acids. The germline CDR1 and CDR2 sequences are SGHAT and FQNNGV. The CDR3 here is CASSLGAGVAQNEQFF. The CDR3 DNA is TGTGCCAGCAGCTTAGGGGCCGGGGTAGCCCAAAATGAGCAGTTCTTC.

The chain employs TRBV19 and TRBJ1-1; TRBD1 agrees at 8 bases. From germline, CDR1 is LNHDA and CDR2 SQIVND (reference sequence). The V gene end was trimmed by 4 bases and the J gene end by 5 bases; junction bases not matched to a gene: 3. The CDR3 is 13 amino acids. Here the CDR3 DNA reads TGTGCCAGTAGTAGCAGGGGGCAGACTGAAGCTTTCTTT. Translated, it gives CASSSRGQTEAFF.

This chain connects TRBV5-1 to TRBJ2-5, with D possibly being TRBD1 (6 bases). The CDR3 runs 14 residues. Germline CDR1 and CDR2: SGHRS and YFSETQ. V was clipped by 0 bases and J by 3 bases, with 9 bases between them. This CDR3 is CASSLGAGEETQYF. The CDR3 DNA reads as TGCGCCAGCAGCTTGGGGGCAGGGGAAGAGACCCAGTACTTC.

There are a few counts of this clone. The rearrangement uses TRBV10-1 and TRBJ2-7, with D possibly TRBD2 on 6 matching bases. The V end was cut by 0 bases, the J end by 3 bases, with 9 bases between. This CDR3 region has 14 residues. CDR1 and CDR2 from the germline V gene are WNHNN and SYGVQD (reference sequence). CDR3: CASSESIGGYEQYF. The CDR3 DNA reads TGCGCCAGCAGTGAGTCGATCGGGGGCTACGAGCAGTACTTC.

CDR3 DNA sequence: TGTGCCAGCAGCTTAGGAGGTCTAGCCAACAATGAGCAGTTCTTC. Translation: CASSLGGLANNEQFF. The rearrangement joins TRBV11-3 to TRBJ2-1; possibly TRBD2 for D (5 bases). CDR3 length equals 15 residues. V lost 1 base, J lost 5 bases, and 12 bases lay in between. The germline V gene encodes CDR1 SGHNT and CDR2 YENEEA.

The chain couples TRBV2 to TRBJ1-5; D perhaps matches TRBD1 (5 bases). CDR1 and CDR2 (germline): SNHLY, FYNNEI. Trimming took off 8 bases at V and 4 bases at J, with 18 bases between the two ends. The CDR3 is made up of 15 amino acids. The CDR3 loop is CASGGMRGLNQPQHF. In DNA form, the CDR3 reads TGTGCCAGCGGGGGGATGCGGGGCCTTAATCAGCCCCAGCATTTT.

V usage is TRBV2 and J usage is TRBJ2-7, with D possibly matching TRBD1 (5 bases). V was pared by 2 bases and J by 0 bases, with 8 bases between. Looked up from germline, CDR1 is SNHLY and CDR2 is FYNNEI. This CDR3 contains 14 residues. Here the CDR3 DNA reads TGTGCCAGCAGTGAACGGACAAGCTCCTACGAGCAGTACTTC. It specifies CASSERTSSYEQYF.

This rearrangement joins TRBV2 to TRBJ1-6; D call uncertain. The ends were cut back, 5 bases at V and 5 bases at J, with 7 bases in the middle. Germline values: CDR1 SNHLY, CDR2 FYNNEI. This CDR3 is 13 amino acids long. The CDR3 region has the DNA TGTGCCAGCAGTCAGGAGGATAATTCACCCCTCCACTTT. Translating it yields CASSQEDNSPLHF.

The chain couples TRBV7-2 to TRBJ2-7, with TRBD2 matching 7 bases. V trimming: 1 base; J trimming: 4 bases; junction bases outside the gene matches: 4. CDR1 is SGHTA, CDR2 FQGNSA, per germline. There are 14 residues in the CDR3. The CDR3 region has the DNA TGTGCCAGCAGCTTAGAAGGGACTACGTACGAGCAGTACTTC. Its translation: CASSLEGTTYEQYF.

V gene TRBV5-1 combines with J gene TRBJ2-3; D is unclear. The V gene's germline CDR1 is SGHRS and CDR2 YFSETQ. CDR3 length: 14 amino acids. V shed 0 bases and J shed 0 bases, with 5 bases lying between them. CDR3 bases: TGCGCCAGCAGCTTGGACCAGAGCACAGATACGCAGTATTTT. Residues: CASSLDQSTDTQYF. Combining the CDR3 with reference TRBV5-1 and TRBJ2-3 gives the whole variable domain KAGVTQTPRYLIKTRGQQVTLSCSPISGHRSVSWYQQTPGQGLQFLFEYFSETQRNKGNFPGRFSGRQFSNSRSEMNVSTLELGDSALYLCASSLDQSTDTQYFGPGTRLTVL.

The chain uses TRBV6-5 and TRBJ2-5; 10 nucleotides agree with TRBD2. Germline assignment: CDR1 MNHEY and CDR2 SVGAGI. The CDR3 totals 16 residues. Losses at the gene ends were 2 bases for V and 4 bases for J; bases not matched to a gene: 7. DNA for the CDR3: TGTGCCAGCAGTTACGCCAGGCTAGCGGGGGCAGAGACCCAGTACTTC. Translating it yields CASSYARLAGAETQYF.

This chain uses TRBV6-2 or TRBV6-3 with TRBJ1-4, with D possibly TRBD1 on 5 matching bases. The V gene's germline CDR1 is MNHEY and CDR2 SVGEGT. V was clipped by 6 bases and J by 5 bases, with 16 bases between them. The CDR3 has 15 residues. The CDR3 DNA reads TGTGCCAGCAGCTCCCGGACATATTCAAATGAAAAACTGTTTTTT. Amino acids: CASSSRTYSNEKLFF.

The chain joins TRBV7-8 to TRBJ1-5; 12 bases match TRBD1. Germline V lookup: CDR1 SGHVS, CDR2 FQNEAQ. After removal of 4 bases from V and 7 bases from J, the junction contained 5 bases not matched to a gene. The CDR3 length is 15 residues. CDR3 residues: CASSSGTGGGQPQHF. Written as DNA, the CDR3 is TGTGCCAGCAGCTCCGGGACAGGGGGCGGCCAGCCCCAGCATTTT.

In the case of this clone: Compared with germline, one end of the junction differs, possibly owing to a read error. The CDR3 DNA follows: TGTGCCAGCAGCAATAATGCGGGGCTAGCGGGAGCCCAAAACATTCAGTACTTC. As protein: CASSNNAGLAGAQNIQYF. The gene calls are TRBV14 and TRBJ2-4, with 10 bases lining up with TRBD2. Germline V lookup: CDR1 SGHDN, CDR2 FVKESK. The CDR3 has 18 amino acids.

The count of this clone is one. The rearrangement uses TRBV6-5 and TRBJ2-7, with 8 bases lining up with TRBD2. The J segment lost 0 bases and the V segment lost 10 bases, leaving 8 bases of the junction unmatched. Germline lookup yields CDR1 MNHEY and CDR2 SVGAGI. The CDR3 has 14 amino acids. CDR3: CANSLAGNSYEQYF. The CDR3 DNA follows: TGTGCCAACTCCTTAGCGGGAAACTCCTACGAGCAGTACTTC.

The V gene is TRBV7-2, the J gene TRBJ1-1; 9 positions match TRBD1. V lost 3 bases and J lost 0; bases outside the gene matches: 2. This CDR3 contains 15 residues. The V gene's germline CDR1 is SGHTA and CDR2 FQGNSA. Written as DNA, the CDR3 is TGTGCCAGCAGCTTTACAGGGGGCCTGAACACTGAAGCTTTCTTT. Translation gives CASSFTGGLNTEAFF.

This chain joins TRBV19 and TRBJ2-1; D perhaps matches TRBD2 (5 bases). The V and J ends lost 5 bases and 7 bases respectively, with 15 bases between them. The CDR3 is 14 amino acids. In germline, CDR1 is LNHDA, CDR2 SQIVND (reference sequence). The CDR3 DNA is TGTGCCAGTAGTCCAGTGGGAGTAGGTAATGAGCAGTTCTTC. This sequence encodes CASSPVGVGNEQFF.

The sample holds a few counts of this clone. V and J are TRBV5-1 and TRBJ2-6, with a possible D match to TRBD2 (5 bases). The CDR3 runs 15 residues. Trimming removed 10 bases at V and 4 bases at J, with 18 bases between. Germline V lookup: CDR1 SGHRS, CDR2 YFSETQ. Here the CDR3 reads CAGGLVRAGANVLTF. The CDR3 region has the DNA TGCGCCGGTGGACTTGTCCGCGCCGGGGCCAACGTCCTGACTTTC.

J is TRBJ1-1 and V is TRBV29-1; TRBD1 might be the D (6 bases). The CDR3 length is 13 residues. With 6 bases removed from V and 0 bases from J, the gap between germline ends came to 11 bases. The germline CDR1 and CDR2 sequences are SQVTM and ANQGSEA. The CDR3, as DNA: TGCAGCGTGAGACAGGTGATGAACACTGAAGCTTTCTTT. Residues: CSVRQVMNTEAFF.

The rearrangement joins TRBV3-1 (or the pseudogene TRBV3-2) to TRBJ2-5; 7 bases align to TRBD1. The CDR3 is made up of 14 amino acids. Germline loops: CDR1 LGHDT, CDR2 YNNKEL (reference sequence). Losses at the gene ends were 4 bases for V and 2 bases for J; bases not matched to a gene: 4. CDR3: CASSLGQRQETQYF. The CDR3, as DNA: TGTGCCAGCAGCCTGGGACAGAGACAAGAGACCCAGTACTTC.

The rearrangement joins TRBV4-2 to TRBJ1-1; no reliable D call. Trimming shortened V by 3 bases and J by 6 bases, and 11 bases separated the two germline ends. The CDR3 is 13 amino acids. Per the germline V gene, CDR1 is LGHNA and CDR2 is YNFKEQ. This CDR3 reads CASSQEGWAEAFF. As DNA, the CDR3 is TGTGCCAGCAGCCAGGAGGGTTGGGCTGAAGCTTTCTTT.

Only one count was recorded for this clone. The chain is built from TRBV30 and TRBJ2-2, with D perhaps TRBD2 (7 bases). The CDR3 consists of 16 residues. V lost 1 base and J lost 4, with 16 bases in between. Germline V lookup: CDR1 GTSNPN, CDR2 SVGIG (reference sequence). Here the CDR3 DNA reads TGTGCCTGGAGTGGAACAGCGGGACATATCACCGGGGAGCTGTTTTTT. Translation gives CAWSGTAGHITGELFF. The complete variable domain, with remaining parts taken from reference TRBV30 and TRBJ2-2, reads SQTIHQWPATLVQPVGSPLSLECTVEGTSNPNLYWYRQAAGRGLQLLFYSVGIGQISSEVPQNLSASRPQDRQFILSSKKLLLSDSGFYLCAWSGTAGHITGELFFGEGSRLTVL.

A few counts support this clone. The chain has TRBV2 and TRBJ2-1; TRBD1 matches 8 bases. Germline CDR1 reads SNHLY; CDR2 reads FYNNEI. The V segment lost 6 bases and the J segment 4 bases; nucleotides outside the gene matches: 5. The CDR3 is 14 amino acids. CDR3 in amino acids: CASRSGTGYNEQFF. The CDR3 DNA is TGTGCCAGCAGGTCCGGGACAGGATACAATGAGCAGTTCTTC.